This is a list of T cell receptor beta chains from one sample in a study of beta chain features in type 1 diabetes. Here immunoSEQ multiplex PCR was the method, and the copy in TCRdb shows in-frame clones only, minus some. The sample consists of some 140,000 clones, just over 9% of them appearing once. Sequencing was carried out using central memory CD4+ T cells from blood. The source of these receptors is a young man in good health. Each CDR3 is given with its conserved first and last residue. The D gene is left open where the match is weak. Some rows have no size entry. The others give once, few or many, or a class for an expanded clone.

clone_size d_call j_call cdr3_length v_call cdr3_nt cdr3_aa
. . TRBJ1-5 15 TRBV4-2 TGTGCCAGCAGCCAAGTGGGGGGATCGGGACAGCCCCAGCATTTT CASSQVGGSGQPQHF
. . TRBJ2-2 14 TRBV27 TGTGCCAGCAGTTTTGGACTAATCACCGGGGAGCTGTTTTTT CASSFGLITGELFF
. TRBD1 TRBJ1-6 13 TRBV11-2 TGTGCCAGCAGCGAACGACAGGGTTCACCCCTCCACTTT CASSERQGSPLHF
. . TRBJ2-1 14 TRBV18 TGTGCCAGCTCACCACCCAGGGGCTACAATGAGCAGTTCTTC CASSPPRGYNEQFF
. TRBD1 TRBJ2-7 15 TRBV28 TGTGCCAGCAGTTGGGCCGGGACAGCCCCCTACGAGCAGTACTTC CASSWAGTAPYEQYF
. TRBD2 TRBJ2-4 19 TRBV5-1 TGCGCCAGCAGCAGGGGACTAGACCCCTCCCCTTCCGCCAAAAACATTCAGTACTTC CASSRGLDPSPSAKNIQYF
. . TRBJ2-5 15 TRBV7-3 TGTGCCAGCAGTAGAAAGGGAGACATTGGGGAGACCCAGTACTTC CASSRKGDIGETQYF
. TRBD1 TRBJ1-4 15 TRBV28 TGTGCCAGCAGCCGCGGGGACAGGGGGAATGAAAAACTGTTTTTT CASSRGDRGNEKLFF
few . TRBJ2-5 11 TRBV7-2 TGTGCCAGCAGCTCGTTAGAGACCCAGTACTTC CASSSLETQYF
few TRBD1 TRBJ1-5 15 TRBV10-3 TGTGCCATCAGGGGACAGGGGGATAACAATCAGCCCCAGCATTTT CAIRGQGDNNQPQHF
. . TRBJ1-5 14 TRBV2 TGTGCCAGCAGTTCCGGTTATAGCAATCAGCCCCAGCATTTT CASSSGYSNQPQHF
many TRBD2 TRBJ2-1 15 TRBV7-9 TGTGCCAGCAGCCCAGCGGGGCCCGCATACAATGAGCAGTTCTTC CASSPAGPAYNEQFF
few TRBD2 TRBJ2-5 15 TRBV5-1 TGCGCCAGCAGCTCTTTAGCGGGGGGTTCCGAGACCCAGTACTTC CASSSLAGGSETQYF
once TRBD2 TRBJ2-3 16 TRBV11-2 TGTGCCAGCAGCTTAAGTCGCGGGGGGTCCGCAGATACGCAGTATTTT CASSLSRGGSADTQYF
. . TRBJ1-6 14 TRBV6-6 TGTGCCAGTCTCCGGGACACCAATAATTCACCCCTCCACTTT CASLRDTNNSPLHF
. TRBD2 TRBJ2-5 14 TRBV7-2 TGTGCCAGCAGCAGCGGGGGGGCCGGAAAGACCCAGTACTTC CASSSGGAGKTQYF
. TRBD1 TRBJ1-2 15 TRBV13 TGTGCCAGCAGCATCCGGGACAGGGGGAACTATGGCTACACCTTC CASSIRDRGNYGYTF
many . TRBJ2-1 11 TRBV28 TGTGCCAGCAGTCTCTTACGCGTCCCGTTCTTC CASSLLRVPFF
few . TRBJ2-7 15 TRBV6-5 TGTGCCAGCAGTTACTCTTGGGACACAAACTACGAGCAGTACTTC CASSYSWDTNYEQYF
few . TRBJ2-7 13 TRBV5-4 TGTGCCAGCAGCTCAGGGAGGCAAAATGAGCAGTACTTC CASSSGRQNEQYF
. TRBD1 TRBJ2-7 14 TRBV7-9 TGTGCCAGCAGCTTAGCTTCGGGACAGGGGCAGCAGTACTTC CASSLASGQGQQYF
few TRBD2 TRBJ2-1 14 TRBV5-1 TGCGCCAGCGAACTTAGCGGGGGGTTAAATGAGCAGTTCTTC CASELSGGLNEQFF
few . TRBJ1-1 16 TRBV7-9 TGTGCCAGCAGCTTACTCGGTCCTATCATGAACACTGAAGCTTTCTTT CASSLLGPIMNTEAFF
. . TRBJ1-3 15 TRBV7-2 TGTGCCAGCAGCCGTGAGCAGGGGTACGGAAACACCATATATTTT CASSREQGYGNTIYF
. TRBD2 TRBJ2-5 15 TRBV27 TGTGCCAGCAGTCGGCCTAGCGGGGGAGGAGAGACCCAGTACTTC CASSRPSGGGETQYF
. TRBD1 TRBJ1-1 16 TRBV19 TGTGCCAGTAGTATAGGGACAGGGGCTATGAACACTGAAGCTTTCTTT CASSIGTGAMNTEAFF
. . TRBJ2-2 15 TRBV7-9 TGTGCCAGCAGCTTTTCCTCGGTTAACACCGGGGAGCTGTTTTTT CASSFSSVNTGELFF
many . TRBJ2-1 14 TRBV2 TGTGCCAGCAGAATCCGGGAACTGAACAATGAGCAGTTCTTC CASRIRELNNEQFF
few TRBD1 TRBJ1-4 14 TRBV6-6 TGTGCCAGCAGTGACAGGGTGGGAGACGAAAAACTGTTTTTT CASSDRVGDEKLFF
many TRBD2 TRBJ2-3 17 TRBV4-3 TGCGCCAGCAGCCAAGATTTGGGAGGCGGGAGGGGAGATACGCAGTATTTT CASSQDLGGGRGDTQYF